This note documents a single T cell receptor (beta chain) sequence. These data belong to a study of blood T cell repertoires in COVID-19. Study-level information: Samples of COVID-19 (acute and convalescent) were obtained from the United States, Italy and Spain. Sources were T cells, B-cell-depleted T cells, or PBMCs; the material itself was cDNA or gDNA.

This CDR3 has 12 amino acids. Germline V CDR1 and CDR2: SEHNR, FQNEAQ (reference sequence). Between the trimmed V and J ends, which lost 0 bases and 11 bases, there was a span of 8 bases. The assay was immunoSEQ multiplex PCR, and TCRdb's table has in-frame clones only and misses some. This sample has around 100,000 clones; about 90% occur once, and the top ten carry about 7.4%. The sequence derives from a man aged 25 to 40 in a cohort sampled during active COVID-19. The chain links TRBV7-9 to TRBJ1-3; a weak D match, TRBD1 (5 bases). Input material: peripheral blood. CDR3 DNA sequence: TGTGCCAGCAGCTTAGCGCAGGGCCCCATATATTTT. Translation: CASSLAQGPIYF.